The rows below give T cell receptor beta chains drawn from one sample of a study of T cell changes during pregnancy in multiple sclerosis. Using immunoSEQ multiplex PCR, the repertoire was profiled, and TCRdb retains in-frame clones only, with some absent. The data contain roughly 99,000 clones, about 91% of them singletons. This material consisted of peripheral blood, taken after pregnancy. All receptors come from a female donor in good health, enrolled as a control in a pregnancy study. Both conserved end residues are part of each CDR3. The order of the fields is clone size, D gene, J gene, V gene, CDR3 DNA, CDR3 protein. A D gene is named only where the DNA matches it firmly. Where a row states a size, it is once, few, many or the class of an expanded clone; other rows omit it.

>NA|NA|TRBJ2-1|TRBV19
TGTGCCAGTAGCCCCTACGGGGGACCCGTCACGGATGAGCAGTTCTTC
CASSPYGGPVTDEQFF
>NA|TRBD1|TRBJ2-7|TRBV7-9
TGTGCCAGCAGCCAAACGACCGGGACAGGGATTCCCTACGAGCAGTACTTC
CASSQTTGTGIPYEQYF
>NA|TRBD1|TRBJ2-1|TRBV19
TGTGCCAGTACAGGGGGCGCGTCCTACAATGAGCAGTTCTTC
CASTGGASYNEQFF
>NA|NA|TRBJ1-2|TRBV7-9
TGTGCCAGCCCTACCAGGGATGGCTACACCTTC
CASPTRDGYTF
>few|TRBD1|TRBJ1-6|TRBV27
TGTGCCAGCACCGGACAGGGTAATTCACCCCTCCACTTT
CASTGQGNSPLHF
>once|TRBD1|TRBJ2-7|TRBV7-9
TGTGCCAGCAGCACCCCGACAGGGGGATATGAGCAGTACTTC
CASSTPTGGYEQYF
>NA|NA|TRBJ2-3|TRBV7-2
TGTGCCAGCAGCCGGACTCGCACAGATACGCAGTATTTT
CASSRTRTDTQYF
>NA|TRBD1|TRBJ2-7|TRBV19
TGTGCCAGTAGTATAGATGAGGCAGGGGGCTTCTACGAGCAGTACTTC
CASSIDEAGGFYEQYF
>NA|NA|TRBJ2-5|TRBV6-1
TGTGCCAGCAGTCGAAGGGGCGAGGTCCAAGAGACCCAGTACTTC
CASSRRGEVQETQYF
>NA|TRBD1|TRBJ2-7|TRBV7-3
TGTGCCAGCAGCCGCGACAGGGGCGACTCCTACGAGCAGTACTTC
CASSRDRGDSYEQYF
>NA|NA|TRBJ2-3|TRBV7-9
TGTGCCAGCAGGCGCACAGGGTCCGGGACAGATACGCAGTATTTT
CASRRTGSGTDTQYF
>NA|TRBD1|TRBJ1-1|TRBV14
TGTGCCAGCAGCCAAGAAATGTTCGGGACAGGGGAGACTGAAGCTTTCTTT
CASSQEMFGTGETEAFF
>NA|TRBD2|TRBJ2-1|TRBV7-6
TGTGCCAGCAGCTTAGGGGGGGGAGAGCAGTTCTTC
CASSLGGGEQFF
>NA|TRBD1|TRBJ2-7|TRBV9
TGTGCCAGCAGCCCACAGGGGTCACTCTCCTACGAGCAGTACTTC
CASSPQGSLSYEQYF
>once|TRBD2|TRBJ2-1|TRBV29-1
TGCAGCGTTGTCCATTTGGCGGGGGGGCTCTGGTTCTTC
CSVVHLAGGLWFF
>NA|NA|TRBJ1-1|TRBV7-2
TGTGCCAGCAGCTTAGGTAGGGGCACAAGGGCTTTCTTT
CASSLGRGTRAFF
>NA|NA|TRBJ1-6|TRBV28
TGTGCCAGCAGTTTCAGAGGGAATTCACCCCTCCACTTT
CASSFRGNSPLHF
>NA|NA|TRBJ2-3|TRBV5-6
TGTGCCAGCAGCTTGGACAGGGTGAGCACAGATACGCAGTATTTT
CASSLDRVSTDTQYF
>NA|TRBD2|TRBJ2-7|TRBV6-4
TGTGCCAGCAGTGACTCGAGTGAGATCGGGGGGGGGTACGAGCAGTACTTC
CASSDSSEIGGGYEQYF
>NA|TRBD2|TRBJ2-2|TRBV5-1
TGCGCCAGCAGCTTGCTAGCGGGAGACACCGGGGAGCTGTTTTTT
CASSLLAGDTGELFF
>once|TRBD1|TRBJ1-2|TRBV30
TGTGCCTGGAGTAAAAGGGGGCAACAGGGGCATGGCTACACCTTC
CAWSKRGQQGHGYTF
>NA|NA|TRBJ2-5|TRBV2
TGTGCCAGCAGCCAGGGGGAGACCCAGTACTTC
CASSQGETQYF
>NA|NA|TRBJ1-5|TRBV28
TGTGCCAGCAGCCTAACGGGGGGAGGGCAGCCCCAGCATTTT
CASSLTGGGQPQHF
>NA|TRBD1|TRBJ1-1|TRBV12-5
TGTGCTAGTGGTTTGGGGGACAGGGCCACTGAAGCTTTCTTT
CASGLGDRATEAFF
>few|TRBD2|TRBJ2-1|TRBV7-6
TGTGCCAGCAGTTGGATAGCGGGGGGGTACAATGAGCAGTTCTTC
CASSWIAGGYNEQFF
>NA|TRBD2|TRBJ2-1|TRBV2
TGTGCCAGCAGTGGGACTAGCCTCTACAATGAGCAGTTCTTC
CASSGTSLYNEQFF